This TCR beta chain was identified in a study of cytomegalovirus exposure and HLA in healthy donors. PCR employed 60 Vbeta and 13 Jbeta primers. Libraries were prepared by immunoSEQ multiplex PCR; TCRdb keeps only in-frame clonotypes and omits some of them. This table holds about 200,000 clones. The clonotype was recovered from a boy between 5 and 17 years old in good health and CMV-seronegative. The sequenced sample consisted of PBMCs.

In DNA form, the CDR3 reads TGTGCCAGCAGTTTAGGGGGCGGTAACTACGAGCAGTACTTC. Translated: CASSLGGGNYEQYF. The chain recombines TRBV27 with TRBJ2-5; D perhaps matches TRBD1 (6 bases). The DNA end is more similar to TRBJ2-7, so the J call may be wrong. CDR1 and CDR2 from the germline V gene are MNHEY and SMNVEV (reference sequence). This CDR3 region has 14 residues.